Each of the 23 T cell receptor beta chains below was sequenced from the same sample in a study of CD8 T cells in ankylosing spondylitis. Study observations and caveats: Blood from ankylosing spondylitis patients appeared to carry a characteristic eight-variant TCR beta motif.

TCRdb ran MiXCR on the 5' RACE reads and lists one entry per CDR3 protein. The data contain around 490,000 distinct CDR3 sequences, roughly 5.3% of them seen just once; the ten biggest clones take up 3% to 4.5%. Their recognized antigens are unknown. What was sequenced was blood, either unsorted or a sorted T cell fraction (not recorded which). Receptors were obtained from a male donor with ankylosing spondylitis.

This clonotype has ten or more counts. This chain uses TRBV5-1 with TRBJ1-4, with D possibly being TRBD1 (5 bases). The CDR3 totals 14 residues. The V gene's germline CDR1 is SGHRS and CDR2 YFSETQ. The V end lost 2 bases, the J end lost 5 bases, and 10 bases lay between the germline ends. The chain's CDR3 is CASSFGTQNEKLFF. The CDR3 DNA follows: TGCGCCAGCAGCTTCGGGACTCAGAATGAAAAACTGTTTTTT.

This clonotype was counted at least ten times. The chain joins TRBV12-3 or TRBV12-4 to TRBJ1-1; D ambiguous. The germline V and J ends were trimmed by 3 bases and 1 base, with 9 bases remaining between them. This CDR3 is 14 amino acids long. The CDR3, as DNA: TGTGCCAGCAGTTTGATTGGACCGAACACTGAAGCTTTCTTT. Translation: CASSLIGPNTEAFF.

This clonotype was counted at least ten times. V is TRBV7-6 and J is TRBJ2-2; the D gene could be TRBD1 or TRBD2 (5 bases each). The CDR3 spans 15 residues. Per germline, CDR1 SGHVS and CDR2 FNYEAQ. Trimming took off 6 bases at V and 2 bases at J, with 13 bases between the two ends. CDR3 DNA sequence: TGTGCCAGCAGTCCCTCGGGGCTAAACACCGGGGAGCTGTTTTTT. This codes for CASSPSGLNTGELFF.

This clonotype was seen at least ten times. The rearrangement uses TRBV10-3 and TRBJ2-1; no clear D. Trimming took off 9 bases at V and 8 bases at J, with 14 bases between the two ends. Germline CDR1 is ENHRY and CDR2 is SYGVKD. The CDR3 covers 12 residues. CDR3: CAITSLGDEQFF. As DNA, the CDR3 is TGTGCCATTACTTCCCTTGGGGATGAGCAGTTCTTC.

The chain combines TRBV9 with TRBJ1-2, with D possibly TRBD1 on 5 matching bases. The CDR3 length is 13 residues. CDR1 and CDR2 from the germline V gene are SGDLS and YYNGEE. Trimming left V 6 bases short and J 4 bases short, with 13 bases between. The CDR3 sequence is CASTEARAYGYTF. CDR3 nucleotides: TGTGCCAGCACCGAGGCCAGGGCCTATGGCTACACCTTC.

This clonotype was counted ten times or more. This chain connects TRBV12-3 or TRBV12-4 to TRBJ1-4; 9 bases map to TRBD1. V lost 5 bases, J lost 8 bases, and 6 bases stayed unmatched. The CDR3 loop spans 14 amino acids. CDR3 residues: CASSPGQGTEKLFF. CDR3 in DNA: TGTGCCAGCAGTCCGGGACAGGGAACCGAAAAACTGTTTTTT.

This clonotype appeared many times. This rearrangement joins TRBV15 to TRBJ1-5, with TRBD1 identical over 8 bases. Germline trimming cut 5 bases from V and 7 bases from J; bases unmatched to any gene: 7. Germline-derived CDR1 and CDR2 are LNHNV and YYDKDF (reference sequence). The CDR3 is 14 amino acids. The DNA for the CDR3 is TGTGCCACCAGCCTCTCACAGGGGGAACAGCCCCAGCATTTT. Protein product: CATSLSQGEQPQHF.

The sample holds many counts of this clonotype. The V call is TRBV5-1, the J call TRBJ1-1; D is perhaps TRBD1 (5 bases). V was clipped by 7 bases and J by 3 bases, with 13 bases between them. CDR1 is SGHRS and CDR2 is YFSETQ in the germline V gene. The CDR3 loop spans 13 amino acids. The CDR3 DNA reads TGCGCCAGCCATGGGGGTGAGGACACTGAAGCTTTCTTT. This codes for CASHGGEDTEAFF.

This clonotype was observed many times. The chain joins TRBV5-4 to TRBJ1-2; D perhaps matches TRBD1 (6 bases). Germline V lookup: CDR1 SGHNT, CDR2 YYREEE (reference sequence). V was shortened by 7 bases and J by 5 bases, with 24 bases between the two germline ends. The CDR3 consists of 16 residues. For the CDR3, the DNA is TGTGCCAGCTTCCCCTGGGGGGGGCGCATAGGGTATGGCTACACCTTC. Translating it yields CASFPWGGRIGYGYTF.

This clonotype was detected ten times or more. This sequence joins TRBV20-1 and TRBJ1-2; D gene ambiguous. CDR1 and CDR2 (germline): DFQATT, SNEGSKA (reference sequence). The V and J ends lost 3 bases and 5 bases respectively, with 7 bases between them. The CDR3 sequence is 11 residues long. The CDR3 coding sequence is TGCAGTGCTAGCTGGGAGTATGGCTACACCTTC. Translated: CSASWEYGYTF.

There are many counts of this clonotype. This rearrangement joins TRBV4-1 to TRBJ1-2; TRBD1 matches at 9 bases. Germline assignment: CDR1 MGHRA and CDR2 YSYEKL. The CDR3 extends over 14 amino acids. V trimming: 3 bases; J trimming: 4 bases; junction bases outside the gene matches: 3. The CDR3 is CASSHVGQGYGYTF. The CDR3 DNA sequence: TGCGCCAGCAGCCATGTGGGACAGGGCTATGGCTACACCTTC.

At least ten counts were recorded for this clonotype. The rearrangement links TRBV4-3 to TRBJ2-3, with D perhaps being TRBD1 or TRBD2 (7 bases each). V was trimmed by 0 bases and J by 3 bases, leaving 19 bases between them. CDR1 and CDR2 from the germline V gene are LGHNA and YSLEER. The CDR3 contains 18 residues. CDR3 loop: CASSQDLRQGGMTDTQYF. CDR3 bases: TGCGCCAGCAGCCAAGACCTCAGACAGGGAGGGATGACAGATACGCAGTATTTT.

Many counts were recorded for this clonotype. DNA for the CDR3: TGTGCCACCAGTGACCTCGGGGACTTCACCGGGGAGCTGTTTTTT. It encodes CATSDLGDFTGELFF. V and J are TRBV24-1 and TRBJ2-2; possible D gene TRBD2, 6 bases. The CDR3 sequence is 15 residues long. V shed 4 bases and J shed 4 bases, with 12 bases lying between them. Germline V gene lookup returns CDR1 KGHDR and CDR2 SFDVKD.

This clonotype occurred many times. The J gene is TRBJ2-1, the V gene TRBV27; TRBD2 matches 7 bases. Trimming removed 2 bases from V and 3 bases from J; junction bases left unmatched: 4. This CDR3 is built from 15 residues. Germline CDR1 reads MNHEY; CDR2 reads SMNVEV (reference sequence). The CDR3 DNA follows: TGTGCCAGCAGTTTAGGAGCGGGGTACTACAATGAGCAGTTCTTC. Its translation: CASSLGAGYYNEQFF.

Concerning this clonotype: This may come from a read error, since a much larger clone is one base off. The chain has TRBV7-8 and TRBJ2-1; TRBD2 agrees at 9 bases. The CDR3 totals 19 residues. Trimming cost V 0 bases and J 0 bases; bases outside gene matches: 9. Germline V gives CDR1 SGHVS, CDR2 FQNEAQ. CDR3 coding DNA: TGTGCCAGCAGCTTAGCGCAAGAACTAGCGGGTATCTCCTACAATGAGCAGTTCTTC. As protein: CASSLAQELAGISYNEQFF.

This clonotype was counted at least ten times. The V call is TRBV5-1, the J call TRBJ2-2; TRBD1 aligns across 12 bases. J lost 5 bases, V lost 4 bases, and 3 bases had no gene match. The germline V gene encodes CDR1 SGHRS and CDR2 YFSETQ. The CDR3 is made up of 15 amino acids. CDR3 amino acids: CASSTGQGATGELFF. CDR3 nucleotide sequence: TGCGCCAGCAGCACGGGACAGGGGGCGACCGGGGAGCTGTTTTTT.

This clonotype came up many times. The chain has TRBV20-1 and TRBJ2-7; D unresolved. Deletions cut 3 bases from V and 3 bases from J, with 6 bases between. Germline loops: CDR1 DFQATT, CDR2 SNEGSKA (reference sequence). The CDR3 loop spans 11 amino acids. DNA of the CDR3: TGCAGTGCTAGTCCTCTCTACGAGCAGTACTTC. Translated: CSASPLYEQYF.

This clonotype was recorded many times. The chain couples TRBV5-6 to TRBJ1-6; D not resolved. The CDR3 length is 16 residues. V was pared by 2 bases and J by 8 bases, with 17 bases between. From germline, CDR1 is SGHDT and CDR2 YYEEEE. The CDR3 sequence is CASSFSWSTNHSPLHF. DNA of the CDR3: TGTGCCAGCAGCTTTTCATGGTCTACAAACCATTCACCCCTCCACTTT.

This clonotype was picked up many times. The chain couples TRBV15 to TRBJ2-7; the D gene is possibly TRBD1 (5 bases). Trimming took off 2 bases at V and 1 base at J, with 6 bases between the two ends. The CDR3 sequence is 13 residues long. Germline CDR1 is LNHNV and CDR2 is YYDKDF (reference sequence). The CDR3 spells CATSRQGSYEQYF. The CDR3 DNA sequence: TGTGCCACCAGCAGACAGGGTTCCTACGAGCAGTACTTC.

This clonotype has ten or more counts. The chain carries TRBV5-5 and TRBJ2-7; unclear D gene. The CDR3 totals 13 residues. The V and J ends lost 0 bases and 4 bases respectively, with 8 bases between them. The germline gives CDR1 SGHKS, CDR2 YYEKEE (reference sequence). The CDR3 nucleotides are TGTGCCAGCAGCTTGGAACAGTTTTACGAGCAGTACTTC. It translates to CASSLEQFYEQYF.

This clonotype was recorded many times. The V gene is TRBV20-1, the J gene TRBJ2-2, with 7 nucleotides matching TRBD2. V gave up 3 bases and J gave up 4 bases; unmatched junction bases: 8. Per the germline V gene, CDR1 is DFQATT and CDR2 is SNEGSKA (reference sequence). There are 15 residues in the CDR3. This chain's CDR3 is CSARGGPFLTGELFF. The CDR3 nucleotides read TGCAGTGCTAGGGGAGGGCCTTTTCTCACCGGGGAGCTGTTTTTT.

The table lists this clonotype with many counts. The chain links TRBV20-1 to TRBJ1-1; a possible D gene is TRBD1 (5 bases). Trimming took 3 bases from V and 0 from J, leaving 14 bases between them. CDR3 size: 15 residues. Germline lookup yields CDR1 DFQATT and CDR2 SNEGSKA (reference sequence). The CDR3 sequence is CSARGRARLNTEAFF. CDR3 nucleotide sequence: TGCAGTGCTAGGGGCAGGGCGAGGCTGAACACTGAAGCTTTCTTT.

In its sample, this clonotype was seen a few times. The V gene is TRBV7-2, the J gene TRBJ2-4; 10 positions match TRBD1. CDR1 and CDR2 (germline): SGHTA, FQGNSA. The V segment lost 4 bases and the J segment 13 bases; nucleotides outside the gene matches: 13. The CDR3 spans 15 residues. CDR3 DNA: TGTGCCAGCAGCTATGACAGGGGGCGTAACTGGCCGCAGTACTTC. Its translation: CASSYDRGRNWPQYF. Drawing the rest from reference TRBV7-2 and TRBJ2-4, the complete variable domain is GAGVSQSPSNKVTEKGKDVELRCDPISGHTALYWYRQSLGQGLEFLIYFQGNSAPDKSGLPSDRFSAERTGGSVSTLTIQRTQQEDSAVYLCASSYDRGRNWPQYFGAGTRLSVL.